This T cell receptor beta chain appears in the sequencing data of a study of blood T cell repertoires in COVID-19. In the study overall: Samples came from the United States, Italy and Spain, spanning acute and convalescent COVID-19.

The J segment lost 3 bases and the V segment lost 5 bases, leaving 1 base of the junction unmatched. The CDR3 covers 13 residues. Germline V gene data show CDR1 as SGHRS and CDR2 as YFSETQ. Across 20 to 25 US areas, participants ranged in age from 18 to 89 years. Which cohort a participant joined came from the clinical history participants gave. Profiled with immunoSEQ multiplex PCR; TCRdb holds only in-frame clones, not every one. The table shows roughly 220,000 clones, with nearly 90% occurring only once. The rearrangement joins TRBV5-1 to TRBJ1-5; TRBD1 matches at 8 bases. The sample consisted of PBMCs or T cells enriched from blood (not recorded which). The TCR originated in a man in his thirties or forties who had been exposed to COVID-19. CDR3 bases: TGCGCCAGCAGGACAGGGGACAATCAGCCCCAGCATTTT. Translating it yields CASRTGDNQPQHF. The full variable domain, completed using reference TRBV5-1 and TRBJ1-5, is KAGVTQTPRYLIKTRGQQVTLSCSPISGHRSVSWYQQTPGQGLQFLFEYFSETQRNKGNFPGRFSGRQFSNSRSEMNVSTLELGDSALYLCASRTGDNQPQHFGDGTRLSIL.